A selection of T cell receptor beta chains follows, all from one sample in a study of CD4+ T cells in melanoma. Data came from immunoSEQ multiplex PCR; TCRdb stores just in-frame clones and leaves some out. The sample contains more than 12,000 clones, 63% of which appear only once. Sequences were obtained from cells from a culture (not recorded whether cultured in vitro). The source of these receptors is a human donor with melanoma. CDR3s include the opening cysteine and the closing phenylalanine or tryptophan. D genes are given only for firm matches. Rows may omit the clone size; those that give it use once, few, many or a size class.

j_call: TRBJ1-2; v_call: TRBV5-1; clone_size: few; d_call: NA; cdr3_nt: TGCGCCAGCAGCTCTACACAGGGTTCGCATGGCTACACCTTC; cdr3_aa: CASSSTQGSHGYTF
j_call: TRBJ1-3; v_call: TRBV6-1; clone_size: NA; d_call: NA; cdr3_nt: TGTGCCAGCAGTGACGTGATAACCCTGGGGGGAAACACCATATATTTT; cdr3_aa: CASSDVITLGGNTIYF
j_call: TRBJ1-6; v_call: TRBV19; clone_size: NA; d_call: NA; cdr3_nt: TGTGCCAGTAGTATCCAAGGGGTAGGTAATTCACCCCTCCACTTT; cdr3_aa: CASSIQGVGNSPLHF
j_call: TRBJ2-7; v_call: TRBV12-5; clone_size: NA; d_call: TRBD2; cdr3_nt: TGTGCTAGTGGTTCACCGGGGGGAAAGGGGATCGAGCAGTACTTC; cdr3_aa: CASGSPGGKGIEQYF
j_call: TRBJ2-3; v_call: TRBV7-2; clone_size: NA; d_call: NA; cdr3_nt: TGTGCCAGCAGCTTATCGAGAGGGGGGTACACAGATACGCAGTATTTT; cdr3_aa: CASSLSRGGYTDTQYF
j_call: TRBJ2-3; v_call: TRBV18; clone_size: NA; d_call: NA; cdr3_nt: TGTGCCAGCTCACCAGGGACCGATACGCAGTATTTT; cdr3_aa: CASSPGTDTQYF
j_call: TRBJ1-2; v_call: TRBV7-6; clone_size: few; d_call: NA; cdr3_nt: TGTGCCAGCAGCTTAGCGGATCAGTATGGCTACACCTTC; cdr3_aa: CASSLADQYGYTF
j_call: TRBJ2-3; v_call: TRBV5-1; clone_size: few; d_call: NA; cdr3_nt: TGCGCCAGCAGCTATACTCGCACAGATACGCAGTATTTT; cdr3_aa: CASSYTRTDTQYF
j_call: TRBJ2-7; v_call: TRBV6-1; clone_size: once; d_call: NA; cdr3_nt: TGTGCCAGCAGTGCGGCAGGACGAACCTACGAGCAGTACTTC; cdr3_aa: CASSAAGRTYEQYF
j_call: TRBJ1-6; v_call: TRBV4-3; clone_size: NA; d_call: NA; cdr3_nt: TGCGCCAGCAGCCAGGGGGCGACTGGGTCCTATAATTCACCCCTCCACTTT; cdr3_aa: CASSQGATGSYNSPLHF
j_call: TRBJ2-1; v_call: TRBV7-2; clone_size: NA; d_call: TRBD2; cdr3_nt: TGTGCCAGCAGTGGGGGGGTGACGGCCTACAATGAGCAGTTCTTC; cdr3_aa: CASSGGVTAYNEQFF
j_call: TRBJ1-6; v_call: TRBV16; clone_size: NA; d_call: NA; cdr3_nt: TGTGCCAGCAGCCCCCTTGATAATTCACCCCTCCACTTT; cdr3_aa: CASSPLDNSPLHF
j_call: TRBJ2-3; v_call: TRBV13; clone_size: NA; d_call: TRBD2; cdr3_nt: TGTGCCAGCAGCCAGCCGGGACTAGCGGGGGGAAGAGATACGCAGTATTTT; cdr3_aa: CASSQPGLAGGRDTQYF
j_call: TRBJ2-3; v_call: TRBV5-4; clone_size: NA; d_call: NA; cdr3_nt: TGTGCCAGCAGCTCGACAAGTCAGTCTTCTAACACAGATACGCAGTATTTT; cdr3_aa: CASSSTSQSSNTDTQYF
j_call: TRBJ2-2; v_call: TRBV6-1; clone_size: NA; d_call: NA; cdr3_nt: TGTGCCAGCAGTGAAGGGGGGGCGAACACCGGGGAGCTGTTTTTT; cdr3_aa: CASSEGGANTGELFF
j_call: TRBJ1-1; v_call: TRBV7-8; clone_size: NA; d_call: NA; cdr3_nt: TGTGCCAGCAGCTTAGGGGAACTGAACACTGAAGCTTTCTTT; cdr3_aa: CASSLGELNTEAFF
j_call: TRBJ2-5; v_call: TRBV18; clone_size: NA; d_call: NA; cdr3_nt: TGTGCCAGCTCACTGGGGCTCCAAGAGACCCAGTACTTC; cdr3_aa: CASSLGLQETQYF
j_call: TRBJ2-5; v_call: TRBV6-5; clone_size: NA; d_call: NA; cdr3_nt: TGTGCCAGCAGTTACCGGGACACCGAGACCCAGTACTTC; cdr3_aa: CASSYRDTETQYF
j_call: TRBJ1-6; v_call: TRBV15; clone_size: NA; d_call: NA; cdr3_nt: TGTGCCACCAGCAGAGAAGGGGTCGGGAATTCACCCCTCCACTTT; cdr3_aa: CATSREGVGNSPLHF
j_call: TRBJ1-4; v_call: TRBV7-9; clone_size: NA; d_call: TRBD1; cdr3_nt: TGTGCCAGCAGCTCCCCACGAGGACAGGGGGGTCGGCGAGATGAAAAACTGTTTTTT; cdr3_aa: CASSSPRGQGGRRDEKLFF
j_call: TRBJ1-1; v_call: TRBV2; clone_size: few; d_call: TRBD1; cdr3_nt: TGTGCCAGCACTGACAGGGGGGCCGGAACTGAAGCTTTCTTT; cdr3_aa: CASTDRGAGTEAFF
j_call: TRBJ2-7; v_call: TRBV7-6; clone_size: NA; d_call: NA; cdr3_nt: TGTGCCAGCAGCTCCCGGACAGACCGATCCTACGAGCAGTACTTC; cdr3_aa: CASSSRTDRSYEQYF
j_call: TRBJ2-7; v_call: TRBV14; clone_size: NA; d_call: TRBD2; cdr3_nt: TGTGCCAGCAGCTTGAGGGGGCTAGCGGGGGCCGAGCAGTACTTC; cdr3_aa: CASSLRGLAGAEQYF
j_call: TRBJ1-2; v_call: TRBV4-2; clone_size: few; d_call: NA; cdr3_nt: TGTGCCAGCAGCCAAGGTTTGAGGACGGGAGCTAACTATGGCTACACCTTC; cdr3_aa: CASSQGLRTGANYGYTF
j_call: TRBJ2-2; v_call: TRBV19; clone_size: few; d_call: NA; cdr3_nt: TGTGCCAGTAGTTCAGGGGCAACCCTTCGCCCCGGGGAGCTGTTTTTT; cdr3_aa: CASSSGATLRPGELFF
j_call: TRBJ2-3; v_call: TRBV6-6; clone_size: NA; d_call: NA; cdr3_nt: TGTGCCAGCAGTTATGATGGGGGACCTAATACGCAGTATTTT; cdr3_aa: CASSYDGGPNTQYF